This T cell receptor (beta chain) is drawn from a study of T cells in Graves' hyperthyroidism and ophthalmopathy. Study-level findings and limits: Ophthalmopathy prediction by the model preceded onset by a median about 6 months.

RNA transcripts were the template for amplifying TCR beta CDR3 regions. A set of HTBI primers served as the primers for a first-round RT-PCR of the TCR CDR3. From the multiplex PCR reads, TCRdb called clonotypes with MiXCR, one entry per CDR3 protein. The data hold 640,000 or so distinct CDR3 sequences, with 14% observed a single time. This clonotype turned up a few times. No antigen is known for it. A much larger clone lies one base from this, so it may be a read error. Exclusion of patients followed from uncontrolled infection, other autoimmune disease, pregnancy or lactation. The CDR3 extends over 11 amino acids. The V end lost 9 bases, the J end lost 8 bases, and 11 bases lay between the germline ends. The germline CDR1 and CDR2 sequences are SNHLY and FYNNEI.

The source of this sequence is a woman between 18 and 30 years old with Graves' ophthalmopathy. Sequencing was performed on blood. V and J are TRBV2 and TRBJ2-1; D call uncertain. CDR3 nucleotides: TGTGCCAGATCCTATGCCCATGAGCAGTTCTTC. This codes for CARSYAHEQFF.